Listed here are 27 T cell receptor beta chains from one sample, sequenced in a study of neurological immune-mediated disorders. TCRdb re-called the 5' RACE reads with MiXCR, one entry per CDR3 protein. The table shows around 94,000 distinct CDR3 sequences, with roughly 4% occurring only once. The source material was PBMCs. Receptor source: a woman aged 18 to 35 with multiple sclerosis.

This clonotype was observed at least ten times. The rearrangement links TRBV5-5 to TRBJ2-5, with a tentative D call TRBD2 (5 bases). The V end was cut by 4 bases, the J end by 1 base, with 20 bases between. CDR3 length: 17 residues. The germline V gene encodes CDR1 SGHKS and CDR2 YYEKEE (reference sequence). CDR3 in amino acids: CASSRRVRGDPQETQYF. The CDR3 coding sequence is TGTGCCAGCAGCCGGCGGGTCCGGGGTGACCCCCAAGAGACCCAGTACTTC. Full variable domain (rest looked up from reference TRBV5-5 and TRBJ2-5): DAGVTQSPTHLIKTRGQQVTLRCSPISGHKSVSWYQQVLGQGPQFIFQYYEKEERGRGNFPDRFSARQFPNYSSELNVNALLLGDSALYLCASSRRVRGDPQETQYFGPGTRLLVL.

The sample holds many counts of this clonotype. The chain couples TRBV5-1 to TRBJ1-1; D is unclear. Germline V CDR1 and CDR2: SGHRS, YFSETQ. Trimming pared 4 bases from V and 1 base from J, leaving 11 bases between. This CDR3 region has 14 residues. CDR3 amino acids: CASSTSGRNTEAFF. In DNA form, the CDR3 reads TGCGCCAGCAGCACCTCGGGGAGGAACACTGAAGCTTTCTTT.

This clonotype was found many times. The V and J genes are TRBV6-5 and TRBJ2-5, with D maybe TRBD2 (6 bases). The CDR3 length is 16 residues. V lost 5 bases to trimming and J lost 5 bases, with 21 bases between them. Germline V lookup: CDR1 MNHEY, CDR2 SVGAGI. CDR3 DNA: TGTGCCAGCAGTCGCGGGGACGGAAGGAGTGGGGAGACCCAGTACTTC. Its protein product is CASSRGDGRSGETQYF.

In this sample, this clonotype turned up many times. V and J are TRBV20-1 and TRBJ1-5; 7 positions match TRBD1. The junction had 7 bases not matched to a gene; V was cut back by 7 bases and J by 4 bases. Per germline, CDR1 DFQATT and CDR2 SNEGSKA (reference sequence). The CDR3 length is 13 residues. CDR3 amino acids: CSVTGVGNQPQHF. In DNA form, the CDR3 reads TGCAGTGTTACAGGGGTTGGGAATCAGCCCCAGCATTTT.

Many counts were recorded for this clonotype. The V and J genes are TRBV13 and TRBJ2-3, with a tentative D call TRBD2 (6 bases). The CDR3 covers 17 residues. V was shortened by 4 bases and J by 4 bases, with 21 bases between the two germline ends. CDR1 and CDR2 from the germline V gene are PRHDT and FYEKMQ (reference sequence). CDR3 residues: CASSSSGWTASADTQYF. CDR3 DNA sequence: TGTGCCAGCAGCTCCAGCGGGTGGACTGCTTCCGCAGATACGCAGTATTTT.

This clonotype has at least ten counts. CDR3 nucleotide sequence: TGCGCCAGCAGCACAGGGACAGGCGGCCTCCACTTT. It is translated as CASSTGTGGLHF. The chain joins TRBV5-1 to TRBJ1-6; 8 bases map to TRBD1. Germline assignment: CDR1 SGHRS and CDR2 YFSETQ. V lost 4 bases and J lost 15; bases outside the gene matches: 6. This CDR3 comprises 12 residues. Filled out from reference TRBV5-1 and TRBJ1-6, the complete variable domain reads KAGVTQTPRYLIKTRGQQVTLSCSPISGHRSVSWYQQTPGQGLQFLFEYFSETQRNKGNFPGRFSGRQFSNSRSEMNVSTLELGDSALYLCASSTGTGGLHFGNGTRLTVT.

This clonotype was counted at least ten times. The rearrangement links TRBV5-1 to TRBJ2-7, with D unresolved. Trimming removed 7 bases from V and 2 bases from J, with 16 bases in between. CDR1 and CDR2 from the germline V gene are SGHRS and YFSETQ. The CDR3 contains 14 residues. DNA of the CDR3: TGCGCCAGCCGAACGGTGCCGCCAACCTACGAGCAGTACTTC. Protein product: CASRTVPPTYEQYF. The variable domain in full, with the rest retrieved from reference TRBV5-1 and TRBJ2-7, is KAGVTQTPRYLIKTRGQQVTLSCSPISGHRSVSWYQQTPGQGLQFLFEYFSETQRNKGNFPGRFSGRQFSNSRSEMNVSTLELGDSALYLCASRTVPPTYEQYFGPGTRLTVT.

The J gene is TRBJ1-3, the V gene TRBV19; TRBD1 is a possible D gene (6 bases). CDR1 is LNHDA and CDR2 is SQIVND in the germline V gene (reference sequence). Trimming took 5 bases from V and 2 from J, leaving 16 bases between them. CDR3 size: 16 residues. The DNA of the CDR3 is TGTGCCAGTAGTGACATAAACAGGGAGCCTGGAAACACCATATATTTT. Protein sequence: CASSDINREPGNTIYF.

This rearrangement joins TRBV5-1 to TRBJ2-3; D remains unclear. The length of the CDR3 is 19 residues. V lost 4 bases, J lost 2 bases, and 26 bases lay in between. The germline V gene encodes CDR1 SGHRS and CDR2 YFSETQ. In DNA form, the CDR3 reads TGCGCCAGCAGCCCCCTCCGACGAGACCACCGGCACCACACAGATACGCAGTATTTT. Its translation is CASSPLRRDHRHHTDTQYF.

This clonotype was recorded many times. This chain uses TRBV6-2 or TRBV6-3 with TRBJ2-7; D is unresolved. The ends were cut back, 6 bases at V and 1 base at J, with 10 bases in the middle. The CDR3 has 13 residues. Germline CDR1 reads MNHEY; CDR2 reads SVGEGT. The CDR3 here is CASRRGKSYEQYF. The CDR3 DNA reads TGTGCCAGCAGGAGAGGAAAATCCTACGAGCAGTACTTC.

This clonotype came up many times. The V call is TRBV7-2, the J call TRBJ1-1; TRBD1 might be the D (5 bases). Trimming cost V 2 bases and J 4 bases, with 11 bases left between them. Per the germline V gene, CDR1 is SGHTA and CDR2 is FQGNSA. This CDR3 region has 14 residues. CDR3: CASSLWGLSTEAFF. The CDR3 DNA sequence: TGTGCCAGCAGCTTATGGGGGTTAAGCACTGAAGCTTTCTTT. Full variable domain (remainder filled in from reference TRBV7-2 and TRBJ1-1): GAGVSQSPSNKVTEKGKDVELRCDPISGHTALYWYRQSLGQGLEFLIYFQGNSAPDKSGLPSDRFSAERTGGSVSTLTIQRTQQEDSAVYLCASSLWGLSTEAFFGQGTRLTVV.

This clonotype has at least ten counts. J is TRBJ1-5 and V is TRBV20-1, with TRBD1 as a possible D gene (6 bases). The germline V gene has CDR1 DFQATT and CDR2 SNEGSKA (reference sequence). The CDR3 contains 13 residues. The V and J ends lost 1 base and 10 bases respectively, with 14 bases between them. For the CDR3, the DNA is TGCAGTGCTAGAGGTGCAGGGGAGTACCCCCAGCATTTT. It specifies CSARGAGEYPQHF.

This clonotype was seen at least ten times. The rearrangement joins TRBV5-1 to TRBJ1-2, with 9 bases identical to TRBD1. The CDR3 consists of 16 residues. With 4 bases clipped from V and 0 bases from J, the junction kept 7 bases outside the gene matches. Germline lookup yields CDR1 SGHRS and CDR2 YFSETQ. CDR3 coding DNA: TGCGCCAGCAGCGGGGGACAGGGCGTCTCTAACTATGGCTACACCTTC. Encoded protein: CASSGGQGVSNYGYTF.

This clonotype was seen ten or more times. The genes are TRBV3-1 and TRBJ2-7, with TRBD2 identical over 9 bases. The trim removed 5 bases at V and 1 base at J, leaving 6 bases unmatched. CDR1 is LGHDT, CDR2 YNNKEL, per germline (reference sequence). This CDR3 region has 15 residues. For the CDR3, the DNA is TGTGCCAGCAGCTCCGCGGGGGGGTCGTCCTACGAGCAGTACTTC. Protein sequence: CASSSAGGSSYEQYF.

Many counts were recorded for this clonotype. The V and J genes are TRBV7-2 and TRBJ2-5; D is ambiguous. The CDR3 runs 11 residues. Germline V gene lookup returns CDR1 SGHTA and CDR2 FQGNSA. Trimming pared 6 bases from V and 4 bases from J, leaving 6 bases between. The DNA for the CDR3 is TGTGCCAGCAGGGCCACAGAGACCCAGTACTTC. It yields the protein CASRATETQYF. The variable domain in full, with the rest retrieved from reference TRBV7-2 and TRBJ2-5, is GAGVSQSPSNKVTEKGKDVELRCDPISGHTALYWYRQSLGQGLEFLIYFQGNSAPDKSGLPSDRFSAERTGGSVSTLTIQRTQQEDSAVYLCASRATETQYFGPGTRLLVL.

At least ten counts were recorded for this clonotype. This chain uses TRBV5-1 with TRBJ1-1; no clear D gene. There are 14 residues in the CDR3. With 2 bases removed from V and 3 bases from J, the gap between germline ends came to 11 bases. Germline V CDR1 and CDR2: SGHRS, YFSETQ. CDR3 sequence (DNA): TGCGCCAGCAGCTTTTTATCAGCGGACACTGAAGCTTTCTTT. It codes for CASSFLSADTEAFF.

This clonotype was recorded many times. The chain has TRBV5-1 and TRBJ2-1; tentatively, D is TRBD2 (6 bases). Per germline, CDR1 SGHRS and CDR2 YFSETQ. Trimming removed 0 bases from V and 8 bases from J, with 15 bases in between. The CDR3 has 15 amino acids. The CDR3 loop is CASSLASIPGDEQFF. DNA of the CDR3: TGCGCCAGCAGCTTGGCCAGTATCCCGGGGGATGAGCAGTTCTTC.

The table lists this clonotype with many counts. The chain recombines TRBV20-1 with TRBJ1-3; unclear D gene. The CDR3 runs 15 residues. V was pared by 2 bases and J by 3 bases, with 14 bases between. Germline CDR1 and CDR2: DFQATT and SNEGSKA (reference sequence). The CDR3 here is CSARTTPGDGNTIYF. In nucleotides, the CDR3 is TGCAGTGCTAGAACCACACCCGGGGATGGAAACACCATATATTTT.

In its sample, this clonotype was seen many times. The J gene is TRBJ2-7, the V gene TRBV6-2 or TRBV6-3; 10 nucleotides line up with TRBD1. The CDR3 extends over 16 amino acids. Trimming took 2 bases from V and 2 from J; bases not matched to a gene: 6. From germline, CDR1 is MNHEY and CDR2 SVGEGT. CDR3: CASSYHRDRGAYEQYF. DNA of the CDR3: TGTGCCAGCAGTTACCATCGGGACAGGGGAGCCTACGAGCAGTACTTC.

This clonotype was recorded many times. This chain's CDR3 is CAISEFSGSTDTQYF. In DNA form, the CDR3 reads TGTGCCATCAGTGAGTTTAGCGGGAGCACAGATACGCAGTATTTT. V gene TRBV10-3 combines with J gene TRBJ2-3; TRBD2 agrees at 7 bases. Per the germline V gene, CDR1 is ENHRY and CDR2 is SYGVKD. With V trimmed by 1 base and J by 0 bases, 1 base remained unmatched. There are 15 residues in the CDR3.

The table lists this clonotype with many counts. The chain joins TRBV20-1 to TRBJ2-7; unclear D gene. The CDR3 has 13 residues. Trimming took off 5 bases at V and 7 bases at J, with 18 bases between the two ends. Germline lookup yields CDR1 DFQATT and CDR2 SNEGSKA (reference sequence). CDR3: CSAGMGRIREQYF. The CDR3 DNA follows: TGCAGTGCTGGGATGGGTCGGATAAGGGAGCAGTACTTC.

This clonotype was recorded at least ten times. The rearrangement links TRBV5-6 to TRBJ1-2; D is unclear. The CDR3 has 13 amino acids. CDR1 is SGHDT and CDR2 is YYEEEE in the germline V gene. Trimming removed 6 bases from V and 8 bases from J, with 17 bases in between. CDR3 region: CASTKGQTSGYTF. As DNA, the CDR3 is TGTGCCAGCACCAAAGGGCAGACCTCCGGCTACACCTTC. The complete variable domain, with remaining parts taken from reference TRBV5-6 and TRBJ1-2, reads DAGVTQSPTHLIKTRGQQVTLRCSPKSGHDTVSWYQQALGQGPQFIFQYYEEEERQRGNFPDRFSGHQFPNYSSELNVNALLLGDSALYLCASTKGQTSGYTFGSGTRLTVV.

This clonotype was observed a few times. V gene TRBV11-2 combines with J gene TRBJ1-4; D possibly corresponds to TRBD1 (5 bases). In germline, CDR1 is SGHAT, CDR2 FQNNGV. With 10 bases removed from V and 4 bases from J, the gap between germline ends came to 19 bases. There are 15 residues in the CDR3. CDR3 loop: CATGRQGGNNEKLFF. As DNA, the CDR3 is TGTGCCACTGGGAGGCAGGGCGGCAATAATGAAAAACTGTTTTTT. The whole variable domain, remainder taken from reference TRBV11-2 and TRBJ1-4, is EAGVAQSPRYKIIEKRQSVAFWCNPISGHATLYWYQQILGQGPKLLIQFQNNGVVDDSQLPKDRFSAERLKGVDSTLKIQPAKLEDSAVYLCATGRQGGNNEKLFFGSGTQLSVL.

This clonotype has ten or more counts. The V and J genes are TRBV12-3 or TRBV12-4 and TRBJ1-1; D gene uncertain. V lost 5 bases, J lost 1 base, and 11 bases lay in between. The CDR3 consists of 14 residues. The CDR3 region has the DNA TGTGCCAGCAGTCCGAATTACAAGAACACTGAAGCTTTCTTT. Residues: CASSPNYKNTEAFF.

At least ten counts were recorded for this clonotype. The junction and the germline gene differ at one end; a read error may be behind it. The chain combines TRBV3-1 with TRBJ1-1; D call uncertain. In germline, CDR1 is LGHDT, CDR2 YNNKEL (reference sequence). There are 14 residues in the CDR3. The CDR3 loop reads CVSSQGPMNTEAFF. The CDR3 coding sequence is TGTGTCAGCAGCCAAGGGCCCATGAACACTGAAGCTTTCTTT.

In this sample, this clonotype turned up many times. V is TRBV5-1 and J is TRBJ2-5; TRBD1 matches 9 bases. This CDR3 contains 15 residues. CDR1 is SGHRS and CDR2 is YFSETQ in the germline V gene. V shed 0 bases, J shed 2 bases, and the junction held 2 bases outside the gene matches. The CDR3 bases are TGCGCCAGCAGCTTGGCCGGGACAGGGCAAGAGACCCAGTACTTC. Amino acid sequence: CASSLAGTGQETQYF.

This clonotype was counted ten times or more. This chain joins TRBV5-4 and TRBJ2-5; D is unresolved. In germline, CDR1 is SGHNT, CDR2 YYREEE (reference sequence). This CDR3 spans 12 amino acids. Trimming left V 4 bases short and J 2 bases short, with 6 bases between. CDR3 bases: TGTGCCAGCAGCGACGGACAAGAGACCCAGTACTTC. This gives the protein CASSDGQETQYF.